A single sample gave rise to the 31 T cell receptor beta chains below, sequenced in a study of CD8+CD57+ T cells in acquired aplastic anemia. The template used for profiling TCR beta VDJ and CDR3 was genomic DNA. TCRdb processed the reads anew with MiXCR; each CDR3 protein has one entry. The sample lists 150,000 to 200,000 distinct CDR3 sequences; about three fifths were seen once. The sequenced sample consisted of sorted CD4+, CD8+, or CD8+CD57+ T cells (not recorded which) from PBMCs. The receptors were sampled from a human donor with severe aplastic anemia or a healthy control (not recorded which).

V gene TRBV20-1 combines with J gene TRBJ1-2; TRBD1 matches at 11 bases. Germline assignment: CDR1 DFQATT and CDR2 SNEGSKA (reference sequence). The CDR3 loop spans 14 amino acids. With 5 bases clipped from V and 4 bases from J, the junction kept 6 bases outside the gene matches. The CDR3 DNA reads as TGCAGTGCTGGGACCGGGACAGGGGGCTATGGCTACACCTTC. This translates into CSAGTGTGGYGYTF.

There are a few counts of this clonotype. The chain is built from TRBV12-3 or TRBV12-4 and TRBJ1-2; 7 nucleotides line up with TRBD1. This CDR3 spans 14 amino acids. The V and J ends lost 5 bases and 5 bases, in that order; junction bases with no gene match: 8. The CDR3 sequence: CASSHGTAMYGYTF. CDR3 bases: TGTGCCAGCAGTCACGGGACAGCTATGTATGGCTACACCTTC.

This clonotype was picked up many times. This chain uses TRBV7-2 with TRBJ2-1; 15 positions match TRBD2. V lost 4 bases to trimming and J lost 9 bases; unmatched junction nucleotides: 4. The CDR3 spans 15 residues. Germline V gives CDR1 SGHTA, CDR2 FQGNSA. CDR3 in DNA: TGTGCCAGCAGCTCATGGGGACTAGCGGGGGGTGAGCAGTTCTTC. It translates to CASSSWGLAGGEQFF.

The J gene is TRBJ2-1, the V gene TRBV7-9, with 14 nucleotides matching TRBD2. The CDR3 is made up of 18 amino acids. Germline values: CDR1 SEHNR, CDR2 FQNEAQ (reference sequence). V gave up 2 bases and J gave up 4 bases; unmatched junction bases: 7. The CDR3 coding sequence is TGTGCCAGCAGCTTATTGACTAGCGGGAGGGCCGTATACAATGAGCAGTTCTTC. Protein sequence: CASSLLTSGRAVYNEQFF. Using reference TRBV7-9 and TRBJ2-1 for the parts outside the CDR3, the full variable domain is DTGVSQNPRHKITKRGQNVTFRCDPISEHNRLYWYRQTLGQGPEFLTYFQNEAQLEKSRLLSDRFSAERPKGSFSTLEIQRTEQGDSAMYLCASSLLTSGRAVYNEQFFGPGTRLTVL.

This sequence joins TRBV25-1 and TRBJ2-5, with 14 bases identical to TRBD2. The CDR3 spans 16 residues. Germline V gene lookup returns CDR1 MGHDK and CDR2 SYGVNS. The J segment lost 5 bases and the V segment lost 6 bases, leaving 8 bases of the junction unmatched. The CDR3 nucleotides are TGTGCCAGCAGCCCCGGGACTAGCGGGAGAGGGGAGACCCAGTACTTC. Its protein product is CASSPGTSGRGETQYF.

The V gene is TRBV5-6, the J gene TRBJ1-2; TRBD1 might be the D (6 bases). Germline V gives CDR1 SGHDT, CDR2 YYEEEE. The CDR3 sequence is 12 residues long. V was pared by 4 bases and J by 7 bases, with 11 bases between. CDR3 residues: CASSAGTSGYTF. The CDR3 coding sequence is TGTGCCAGCAGCGCCGGGACAAGTGGCTACACCTTC.

This chain connects TRBV25-1 to TRBJ2-3; a weak D match, TRBD1 (5 bases). CDR3 length equals 14 residues. V lost 3 bases and J lost 3, with 10 bases in between. CDR1 and CDR2 from the germline V gene are MGHDK and SYGVNS. CDR3 amino acids: CASSDRRQTDTQYF. As DNA, the CDR3 is TGTGCCAGCAGTGATCGCCGACAGACAGATACGCAGTATTTT.

This clonotype was detected ten times or more. The genes are TRBV12-3 or TRBV12-4 and TRBJ1-3; D gene unclear. V was shortened by 4 bases and J by 3 bases, with 13 bases between the two germline ends. The CDR3 is 15 amino acids. The CDR3 reads CASSSPLVNGNTIYF. Here the CDR3 DNA reads TGTGCCAGCAGTTCCCCATTGGTCAATGGAAACACCATATATTTT.

The chain links TRBV10-3 to TRBJ1-5; 8 positions match TRBD1. The CDR3 is made up of 15 amino acids. V shed 0 bases and J 8 bases; nucleotides not matched to a gene: 6. In germline, CDR1 is ENHRY, CDR2 SYGVKD. The CDR3 DNA sequence: TGTGCCATCAGTGAGTCGGGGCAGGGACAGGAGCCCCAGCATTTT. This codes for CAISESGQGQEPQHF.

The sample holds a few counts of this clonotype. This clone may be a read error of a much larger clone one base away. The chain is built from TRBV19 and TRBJ2-2; tentative D call: TRBD2 (6 bases). The CDR3 totals 14 residues. Germline V lookup: CDR1 LNHDA, CDR2 SQIVND (reference sequence). The CDR3 sequence is CASSIDTNTGGLFF. The CDR3 region has the DNA TGTGCCAGTAGTATCGACACGAACACCGGGGGGCTGTTTTTT.

J is TRBJ1-2 and V is TRBV20-1, with TRBD1 matching over 7 bases. Per germline, CDR1 DFQATT and CDR2 SNEGSKA (reference sequence). Trimming cost V 5 bases and J 6 bases; bases outside gene matches: 9. CDR3 size: 13 residues. The CDR3: CSAYPRQGHGYTF. Written as DNA, the CDR3 is TGCAGTGCTTATCCTCGACAGGGACATGGCTACACCTTC.

This chain joins TRBV7-9 and TRBJ1-1; tentatively, D is TRBD1 (5 bases). Germline-derived CDR1 and CDR2 are SEHNR and FQNEAQ (reference sequence). Trimming pared 3 bases from V and 7 bases from J, leaving 15 bases between. The CDR3 extends over 14 amino acids. The CDR3 nucleotides are TGTGCCAGCAGCTTCCAGGCAGGGAGTGGTGAAGCTTTCTTT. This sequence encodes CASSFQAGSGEAFF.

Points on this clonotype: Relative to the germline gene, one junction end is altered; a read error may explain this. V gene TRBV5-1 combines with J gene TRBJ1-2; D ambiguous. This CDR3 contains 11 residues. Per germline, CDR1 SGHRS and CDR2 YFSETQ. The CDR3 is CASSLVDGPIF. In nucleotides, the CDR3 is TGCGCCAGTAGCTTAGTAGACGGACCAATCTTC.

J is TRBJ2-1 and V is TRBV28, with 13 bases lining up with TRBD2. The germline V gene has CDR1 MDHEN and CDR2 SYDVKM. V lost 3 bases to trimming and J lost 9 bases; unmatched junction nucleotides: 2. The CDR3 has 14 residues. CDR3 in amino acids: CASSFGLAGAEQFF. The CDR3 coding sequence is TGTGCCAGCAGTTTCGGACTAGCGGGAGCTGAGCAGTTCTTC.

A remark on this clonotype: A read error may account for a junction end that differs from germline. The gene calls are TRBV7-9 and TRBJ2-5; D is possibly TRBD1 (7 bases). The germline V gene encodes CDR1 SEHNR and CDR2 FQNEAQ (reference sequence). The CDR3 extends over 15 amino acids. CDR3 region: CASSPPGGQPETQCF. The CDR3 DNA is TGTGCCAGCAGCCCGCCCGGGGGACAGCCGGAGACCCAGTGCTTC.

The chain recombines TRBV10-1 with TRBJ2-7; 7 bases are a match to TRBD1. V lost 5 bases, J lost 2 bases, and 9 bases stayed unmatched. The length of the CDR3 is 15 residues. Germline values: CDR1 WNHNN, CDR2 SYGVQD (reference sequence). CDR3 in amino acids: CASSKLRTGTYEQYF. The CDR3 DNA is TGCGCCAGCAGTAAGCTTAGGACAGGAACCTACGAGCAGTACTTC.

J is TRBJ2-7 and V is TRBV5-1; possibly TRBD1 for D (5 bases). Germline CDR1 and CDR2: SGHRS and YFSETQ. Trimming cost V 5 bases and J 6 bases, with 12 bases left between them. The CDR3 consists of 12 residues. CDR3 residues: CASSFGAGEQYF. CDR3 DNA: TGCGCCAGCAGTTTTGGGGCCGGCGAGCAGTACTTC.

There are many counts of this clonotype. J is TRBJ2-2 and V is TRBV6-5; 7 bases match TRBD1. After removal of 4 bases from V and 6 bases from J, the junction contained 2 bases not matched to a gene. Germline V gene lookup returns CDR1 MNHEY and CDR2 SVGAGI. The CDR3 consists of 13 residues. CDR3 sequence reads: CASSSQGPGELFF. The CDR3 DNA reads as TGTGCCAGCAGTTCACAGGGGCCCGGGGAGCTGTTTTTT.

This chain connects TRBV19 to TRBJ1-2; D uncertain. Per the germline V gene, CDR1 is LNHDA and CDR2 is SQIVND (reference sequence). V dropped 3 bases and J dropped 6 bases, with 17 bases sitting between them. There are 15 residues in the CDR3. For the CDR3, the DNA is TGTGCCAGTAGTATTTCCGGGCGACTCCTTCATGGCTACACCTTC. Translating it yields CASSISGRLLHGYTF.

This clonotype appeared once. The chain has TRBV9 and TRBJ2-5, with 12 bases matching TRBD2. After removal of 3 bases from V and 0 bases from J, the junction contained 3 bases not matched to a gene. The CDR3 covers 16 residues. Germline lookup yields CDR1 SGDLS and CDR2 YYNGEE. The CDR3 DNA sequence: TGTGCCAGCAGCGAGACTAGCGGGGGACACCAAGAGACCCAGTACTTC. It specifies CASSETSGGHQETQYF.

This rearrangement joins TRBV7-9 to TRBJ1-5, with D perhaps matching TRBD1 (5 bases). Trimming removed 5 bases from V and 3 bases from J, with 14 bases in between. Per the germline V gene, CDR1 is SEHNR and CDR2 is FQNEAQ (reference sequence). CDR3 size: 15 residues. Here the CDR3 reads CASSQDSGFNQPQHF. CDR3 sequence (DNA): TGTGCCAGCAGCCAAGATTCAGGGTTCAATCAGCCCCAGCATTTT.

This sequence joins TRBV5-1 and TRBJ2-7, with 7 bases that match TRBD2. The CDR3 is made up of 16 amino acids. Germline lookup yields CDR1 SGHRS and CDR2 YFSETQ. With 4 bases clipped from V and 2 bases from J, the junction kept 12 bases outside the gene matches. The CDR3: CASSKPKAGPTYEQYF. CDR3 DNA sequence: TGCGCCAGCAGCAAGCCCAAAGCGGGACCGACCTACGAGCAGTACTTC.

The chain recombines TRBV20-1 with TRBJ2-1; 7 bases match TRBD1. The CDR3 spans 14 residues. Germline trimming cut 5 bases from V and 0 bases from J; bases unmatched to any gene: 4. The germline V gene encodes CDR1 DFQATT and CDR2 SNEGSKA (reference sequence). CDR3 protein: CSARWDSSYNEQFF. The CDR3 nucleotides read TGCAGTGCTCGGTGGGACAGCTCCTACAATGAGCAGTTCTTC.

Notes on this clonotype: Its ends do not fully match the called genes, so a read error is possible. The genes are TRBV10-3 and TRBJ1-1; D remains unclear. The germline gives CDR1 ENHRY, CDR2 SYGVKD. The CDR3 contains 11 residues. The CDR3: CAISETGEALF. CDR3 coding DNA: TGTGCCATCAGTGAGACGGGTGAAGCTCTCTTT.

This clonotype was counted many times. The chain uses TRBV12-3 or TRBV12-4 and TRBJ1-2; TRBD1 is a possible D gene (6 bases). Trimming stripped 5 bases from V and 2 bases from J, with 9 bases between. CDR3 size: 13 residues. In DNA, the CDR3 is TGTGCCAGCAGTCACGACAGGAACTATGGCTACACCTTC. Translating gives CASSHDRNYGYTF.

This clonotype occurred once. V gene TRBV9 combines with J gene TRBJ2-2; the D is unclear. The V end lost 2 bases, the J end lost 6 bases, and 5 bases lay between the germline ends. This CDR3 contains 12 residues. Germline CDR1 is SGDLS and CDR2 is YYNGEE. The CDR3 reads CASSVGSGELFF. CDR3 sequence (DNA): TGTGCCAGCAGCGTGGGGTCCGGGGAGCTGTTTTTT.

This clonotype was seen only a few times. This chain links TRBV15 with TRBJ2-6; tentatively, D is TRBD2 (6 bases). Germline V lookup: CDR1 LNHNV, CDR2 YYDKDF (reference sequence). Trimming took 7 bases from V and 2 from J, leaving 6 bases between them. This CDR3 is built from 13 residues. The DNA of the CDR3 is TGTGCCACCACGGGAGCTGGGGCCAACGTCCTGACTTTC. Encoded protein: CATTGAGANVLTF.

This rearrangement joins TRBV10-1 to TRBJ2-7, with D perhaps TRBD1 (6 bases). Deletions cut 2 bases from V and 3 bases from J, with 14 bases between. Germline CDR1 reads WNHNN; CDR2 reads SYGVQD (reference sequence). This CDR3 has 15 residues. The CDR3 DNA is TGCGCCAGCAGTGAGCACCGGGACACGATCTACGAGCAGTACTTC. It codes for CASSEHRDTIYEQYF.

V is TRBV7-2 and J is TRBJ2-5, with a weak D call TRBD2 (5 bases). V lost 4 bases and J lost 4, with 19 bases in between. Germline V lookup: CDR1 SGHTA, CDR2 FQGNSA. The CDR3 extends over 16 amino acids. The CDR3 DNA follows: TGTGCCAGCAGCTACGAGGGCGACGGTAACCTAGAGACCCAGTACTTC. Translation gives CASSYEGDGNLETQYF.

In its sample, this clonotype was seen many times. The CDR3 here is CASSSWGTGSPYEQYF. CDR3 nucleotide sequence: TGTGCCAGCAGTTCTTGGGGGACAGGGAGCCCCTACGAGCAGTACTTC. This chain joins TRBV12-3 or TRBV12-4 and TRBJ2-7, with 9 bases aligning to TRBD1. CDR3 size: 16 residues. V was clipped by 4 bases and J by 2 bases; unmatched bases: 9.

This clonotype is a singleton in its sample. The V gene is TRBV20-1, the J gene TRBJ2-2; 10 nucleotides align to TRBD2. CDR3 length: 16 amino acids. The germline V gene encodes CDR1 DFQATT and CDR2 SNEGSKA (reference sequence). The trim removed 6 bases at V and 1 base at J, leaving 8 bases unmatched. This CDR3 reads CSAKASGGRNTGELFF. CDR3 in DNA: TGCAGTGCAAAGGCTAGCGGGGGCCGGAACACCGGGGAGCTGTTTTTT.